The rows below give T cell receptor beta chains drawn from one sample of a study of blood T cell repertoires in COVID-19. Using immunoSEQ multiplex PCR, the repertoire was profiled, and TCRdb retains in-frame clones only, with some absent. Counted here are about 140,000 clones, 84% occurring once; the ten biggest clones make up almost 6.5%. Sequencing used peripheral blood. Every receptor here comes from a human donor in a cohort sampled during active COVID-19. Each CDR3 is given with its conserved first and last residue. The order of the fields is V gene, D gene, clone size, J gene, CDR3 protein, CDR3 DNA. The D gene is left open where the match is weak. Some rows have no size entry. The others give once, few or many, or a class for an expanded clone.

v_call: TRBV6-2/TRBV6-3
d_call: TRBD2
clone_size: NA
j_call: TRBJ2-2
cdr3_aa: CASTPEVLAGGRGTGELFF
cdr3_nt: TGTGCCAGCACCCCCGAGGTTCTAGCGGGGGGCCGGGGCACCGGGGAGCTGTTTTTT

v_call: TRBV15
d_call: NA
clone_size: NA
j_call: TRBJ2-1
cdr3_aa: CATSKSGPIYNEQFF
cdr3_nt: TGTGCCACCAGCAAGAGCGGGCCAATATACAATGAGCAGTTCTTC

v_call: TRBV6-5
d_call: NA
clone_size: NA
j_call: TRBJ1-6
cdr3_aa: CASRVSHGSPLHF
cdr3_nt: TGTGCCAGCAGGGTCTCCCACGGTTCACCCCTCCACTTT

v_call: TRBV4-3
d_call: NA
clone_size: once
j_call: TRBJ2-7
cdr3_aa: CASSPQGGSYEQYF
cdr3_nt: TGCGCCAGCAGCCCTCAGGGGGGATCCTACGAGCAGTACTTC

v_call: TRBV5-1
d_call: NA
clone_size: NA
j_call: TRBJ2-7
cdr3_aa: CASSAATGNEQYF
cdr3_nt: TGCGCCAGCAGCGCGGCGACGGGGAACGAGCAGTACTTC

v_call: TRBV5-6
d_call: NA
clone_size: once
j_call: TRBJ1-2
cdr3_aa: CASRWDTEYGYTF
cdr3_nt: TGTGCCAGCAGGTGGGACACCGAATATGGCTACACCTTC

v_call: TRBV6-5
d_call: NA
clone_size: few
j_call: TRBJ2-2
cdr3_aa: CASRPGTNTGELFF
cdr3_nt: TGTGCCAGCAGGCCCGGGACGAACACCGGGGAGCTGTTTTTT

v_call: TRBV7-6
d_call: TRBD2
clone_size: NA
j_call: TRBJ2-7
cdr3_aa: CASSLATPGTRSPYEQYF
cdr3_nt: TGTGCCAGCAGCTTAGCGACCCCCGGGACTAGGTCCCCCTACGAGCAGTACTTC

v_call: TRBV6-6
d_call: TRBD2
clone_size: NA
j_call: TRBJ2-5
cdr3_aa: CASSYTGGGETQYF
cdr3_nt: TGTGCCAGCAGTTACACGGGGGGAGGGGAGACCCAGTACTTC

v_call: TRBV13
d_call: TRBD2
clone_size: once
j_call: TRBJ2-1
cdr3_aa: CASSSGLAGYNEQFF
cdr3_nt: TGTGCCAGCAGCTCGGGACTAGCCGGTTACAATGAGCAGTTCTTC

v_call: TRBV7-9
d_call: TRBD2
clone_size: NA
j_call: TRBJ2-7
cdr3_aa: CASSRTGTSVSEQYF
cdr3_nt: TGTGCCAGCAGCCGCACCGGGACTAGCGTTAGCGAGCAGTACTTC

v_call: TRBV24-1
d_call: NA
clone_size: NA
j_call: TRBJ1-2
cdr3_aa: CATSDTGRNYGYTF
cdr3_nt: TGTGCCACCAGTGATACAGGCCGAAACTATGGCTACACCTTC